These 21 T cell receptor beta chains share one sample of origin, sequenced in a study of a mutant IDH1 vaccine in newly diagnosed glioma. Libraries were prepared by immunoSEQ multiplex PCR; TCRdb keeps only in-frame clonotypes and omits some of them. Of 60,000 to 85,000 clones in the sample, approximately 89% were seen once. Sample time point: week 23, last vaccination. Each dose delivered 300 ug of mutant IDH1 20-mer peptide subcutaneously with imiquimod. Their recognized antigens are unknown. Here the sequenced sample was PBMCs, taken from a glioma patient whose treatment included an IDH1 peptide vaccine. These receptors were collected from a woman aged 50 to 60 with glioma.

In its sample, this clone was seen a few times. This chain uses TRBV10-2 with TRBJ1-2; 10 positions agree with TRBD1. CDR3 length equals 14 residues. From germline, CDR1 is WSHSY and CDR2 SAAADI. V was pared by 0 bases and J by 8 bases, with 3 bases of the junction left unmatched. The CDR3 region has the DNA TGCGCCAGCAGTGAGTCCTGGACAGGGGGAGGCTACACCTTC. It yields the protein CASSESWTGGGYTF.

The chain joins TRBV6-1 to TRBJ2-7; D gene uncertain. The CDR3 length is 13 residues. Germline V gene sequence: CDR1 MNHNS, CDR2 SASEGT. V was pared by 3 bases and J by 2 bases, with 8 bases between. The CDR3, as DNA: TGTGCCAGCAGTGAGTCGGGTACCTACGAGCAGTACTTC. Encoded protein: CASSESGTYEQYF.

The J gene is TRBJ2-6, the V gene TRBV29-1, with TRBD2 matching 10 bases. J gave up 0 bases and V 4 bases, and 6 bases lay outside the gene matches. Germline CDR1 and CDR2: SQVTM and ANQGSEA. The CDR3 is made up of 17 amino acids. CDR3 loop: CSVAVLAGISGANVLTF. Here the CDR3 DNA reads TGCAGCGTTGCTGTACTAGCGGGGATCTCTGGGGCCAACGTCCTGACTTTC.

The rearrangement uses TRBV28 and TRBJ2-5, with 10 bases identical to TRBD2. The germline V gene encodes CDR1 MDHEN and CDR2 SYDVKM. The trim removed 1 base at V and 4 bases at J, leaving 3 bases unmatched. This CDR3 has 15 residues. The CDR3 sequence is CASSLFLAGAETQYF. As DNA, the CDR3 is TGTGCCAGCAGTTTATTTCTAGCGGGAGCAGAGACCCAGTACTTC.

V gene TRBV7-9 combines with J gene TRBJ2-2; unclear D gene. Germline loops: CDR1 SEHNR, CDR2 FQNEAQ (reference sequence). The CDR3 contains 16 residues. V shed 7 bases and J shed 5 bases, with 20 bases lying between them. The CDR3 loop is CASTPKGFGVTGELFF. DNA for the CDR3: TGTGCCAGCACCCCCAAAGGGTTTGGCGTAACCGGGGAGCTGTTTTTT.

The chain has TRBV5-6 and TRBJ2-3; D is uncertain. Trimming removed 4 bases at V and 6 bases at J, with 12 bases between. The CDR3 has 13 residues. Germline V CDR1 and CDR2: SGHDT, YYEEEE. In nucleotides, the CDR3 is TGTGCCAGCAGCCCGGTGGGTGGGGATACGCAGTATTTT. Its protein product is CASSPVGGDTQYF.

CDR3 bases: TGTGCCAGCAGCGTAGTAGGACTAGAAGCAGATACGCAGTATTTT. Translation: CASSVVGLEADTQYF. The genes are TRBV9 and TRBJ2-3, with TRBD2 matching over 7 bases. Trimming took 0 bases from V and 4 from J; bases not matched to a gene: 5. CDR1 SGDLS and CDR2 YYNGEE come from the germline V gene. The CDR3 totals 15 residues.

The V gene is TRBV5-1, the J gene TRBJ1-3; no firm D call. The germline V gene encodes CDR1 SGHRS and CDR2 YFSETQ. The length of the CDR3 is 16 residues. Between the trimmed V and J ends, which lost 3 bases and 1 base, there was a span of 14 bases. The CDR3 DNA reads TGCGCCAGCAGCTCGAAGGTCGTTTCGTCTGGAAACACCATATATTTT. Its translation is CASSSKVVSSGNTIYF.

The rearrangement uses TRBV27 and TRBJ2-1, with D unresolved. The CDR3 is made up of 15 amino acids. V was trimmed by 4 bases and J by 4 bases, leaving 14 bases between them. From germline, CDR1 is MNHEY and CDR2 SMNVEV (reference sequence). This CDR3 reads CASSSPRVKYNEQFF. The CDR3 DNA sequence: TGTGCCAGCAGTTCCCCTCGGGTCAAGTACAATGAGCAGTTCTTC.

The chain recombines TRBV2 with TRBJ2-1; 9 bases map to TRBD2. Germline trimming cut 7 bases from V and 7 bases from J; bases unmatched to any gene: 5. Germline V gives CDR1 SNHLY, CDR2 FYNNEI. The CDR3 contains 13 residues. CDR3 coding DNA: TGTGCCAGCATCGTAGCGGGAGAGAATGAGCAGTTCTTC. It translates to CASIVAGENEQFF. The full variable domain, in which reference TRBV2 and TRBJ2-1 provide the parts outside the CDR3, is EPEVTQTPSHQVTQMGQEVILRCVPISNHLYFYWYRQILGQKVEFLVSFYNNEISEKSEIFDDQFSVERPDGSNFTLKIRSTKLEDSAMYFCASIVAGENEQFFGPGTRLTVL.

The rearrangement uses TRBV4-1 and TRBJ2-7; 7 bases agree with TRBD1. The CDR3 sequence is 20 residues long. J was trimmed by 3 bases and V by 1 base; bases with no gene match: 21. Germline CDR1 and CDR2: MGHRA and YSYEKL. CDR3 protein: CASSQGERGLGTVGNYEQYF. The DNA of the CDR3 is TGCGCCAGCAGCCAAGGGGAAAGGGGGCTAGGGACAGTTGGTAACTACGAGCAGTACTTC.

This rearrangement joins TRBV19 to TRBJ2-7; TRBD1 is a possible D gene (6 bases). Trimming pared 7 bases from V and 6 bases from J, leaving 13 bases between. This CDR3 is built from 12 residues. Per germline, CDR1 LNHDA and CDR2 SQIVND (reference sequence). The CDR3 DNA sequence: TGTGCCAGTAATGGGGTAGGGGGCGAGCAGTACTTC. This sequence encodes CASNGVGGEQYF.

This chain uses TRBV4-2 with TRBJ2-3, with TRBD2 matching over 7 bases. From germline, CDR1 is LGHNA and CDR2 YNFKEQ. CDR3 length: 16 amino acids. V gave up 1 base and J gave up 0 bases; unmatched junction bases: 4. Written as DNA, the CDR3 is TGTGCCAGCAGCCAAGGTCCAGCGGGGAGCACAGATACGCAGTATTTT. Encoded protein: CASSQGPAGSTDTQYF.

This chain joins TRBV28 and TRBJ1-4; 9 bases map to TRBD1. There are 15 residues in the CDR3. Losses at the gene ends were 3 bases for V and 6 bases for J; bases not matched to a gene: 5. The V gene's germline CDR1 is MDHEN and CDR2 SYDVKM. The CDR3 spells CASSFVHRGHEKLFF. CDR3 in DNA: TGTGCCAGCAGTTTTGTTCACAGGGGGCATGAAAAACTGTTTTTT.

The V gene is TRBV18, the J gene TRBJ2-1; 7 bases fit TRBD2. In germline, CDR1 is KGHSH, CDR2 LQKENI. V shed 3 bases, J shed 0 bases, and the junction held 2 bases outside the gene matches. The CDR3 runs to 15 residues. CDR3 sequence: CASSPTSVSYNEQFF. The CDR3 DNA reads TGTGCCAGCTCACCTACTAGCGTCTCCTACAATGAGCAGTTCTTC.

The chain employs TRBV7-9 and TRBJ2-5; D may be TRBD1 (6 bases). V gave up 7 bases and J gave up 5 bases, with 14 bases separating them. CDR3 length: 13 amino acids. From germline, CDR1 is SEHNR and CDR2 FQNEAQ (reference sequence). The CDR3 is CASTLTGPETQYF. For the CDR3, the DNA is TGTGCCAGCACCCTGACAGGACCCGAGACCCAGTACTTC. Full variable domain (remainder filled in from reference TRBV7-9 and TRBJ2-5): DTGVSQNPRHKITKRGQNVTFRCDPISEHNRLYWYRQTLGQGPEFLTYFQNEAQLEKSRLLSDRFSAERPKGSFSTLEIQRTEQGDSAMYLCASTLTGPETQYFGPGTRLLVL.

The chain carries TRBV29-1 and TRBJ1-1, with unresolved D. CDR3 size: 14 residues. The germline V and J ends were trimmed by 6 bases and 1 base, with 15 bases remaining between them. Germline loops: CDR1 SQVTM, CDR2 ANQGSEA. CDR3 sequence (DNA): TGCAGCGTCTCCTGGCCTTCGAAGAACACTGAAGCTTTCTTT. It yields the protein CSVSWPSKNTEAFF.

The chain recombines TRBV7-9 with TRBJ2-5; D uncertain. Germline V gives CDR1 SEHNR, CDR2 FQNEAQ (reference sequence). The CDR3 totals 12 residues. V was clipped by 2 bases and J by 5 bases, with 6 bases between them. Here the CDR3 reads CASSLSGETQYF. The CDR3 DNA sequence: TGTGCCAGCAGCTTAAGTGGGGAGACCCAGTACTTC.

This sequence joins TRBV7-9 and TRBJ2-1, with D tentatively TRBD1 or TRBD2 (5 bases each). CDR1 and CDR2 from the germline V gene are SEHNR and FQNEAQ (reference sequence). The CDR3 totals 16 residues. V lost 6 bases and J 4 bases, leaving 19 bases between the germline ends. The DNA of the CDR3 is TGTGCCAGCAGTTTTACCCGGGGCCCCTCATACAATGAGCAGTTCTTC. Its translation is CASSFTRGPSYNEQFF.

The chain uses TRBV2 and TRBJ2-1, with D uncertain. In germline, CDR1 is SNHLY, CDR2 FYNNEI. The CDR3 covers 13 residues. V was shortened by 4 bases and J by 4 bases, with 8 bases between the two germline ends. The DNA of the CDR3 is TGTGCCAGCAGTGCAGCATCGTACAATGAGCAGTTCTTC. This sequence encodes CASSAASYNEQFF.

The chain recombines TRBV23-1 with TRBJ2-6, with 9 nucleotides matching TRBD1. TRBV23-1 is treated as an ORF (open reading frame) with a function not yet certain. The CDR3 sequence is 19 residues long. V dropped 2 bases and J dropped 1; count of bases not matched to a gene: 9. The CDR3 coding sequence is TGCGCCAGCAGTCAACCTATTACAGGGGGCGGTTCTGGGGCCAACGTCCTGACTTTC. The encoded protein is CASSQPITGGGSGANVLTF.